This T cell receptor (beta chain) was obtained from a study of blood T cells in healthy people across ages. A sample-barcoded 5' primer and a J-beta primer mix were used in a second PCR of roughly 7 to 11 cycles. TCRdb re-called the 5' RACE reads through MiXCR, storing one row per CDR3 protein. The sample lists hundreds of thousands of distinct CDR3 sequences, roughly 50% occurring once. The CDR3 length is 19 residues. CDR1 is MNHEY, CDR2 SMNVEV, per germline (reference sequence). V shed 6 bases, J shed 2 bases, and the junction held 14 bases outside the gene matches. This clonotype was sampled from a man aged 55 to 70 in good health. The gene calls are TRBV27 and TRBJ2-1; 12 bases map to TRBD1. The sequencing sample was made of blood. The CDR3 loop reads CASSRSIGDRGPTYNEQFF. CDR3 DNA sequence: TGTGCCAGCAGCCGATCGATAGGGGACAGGGGGCCCACCTACAATGAGCAGTTCTTC.